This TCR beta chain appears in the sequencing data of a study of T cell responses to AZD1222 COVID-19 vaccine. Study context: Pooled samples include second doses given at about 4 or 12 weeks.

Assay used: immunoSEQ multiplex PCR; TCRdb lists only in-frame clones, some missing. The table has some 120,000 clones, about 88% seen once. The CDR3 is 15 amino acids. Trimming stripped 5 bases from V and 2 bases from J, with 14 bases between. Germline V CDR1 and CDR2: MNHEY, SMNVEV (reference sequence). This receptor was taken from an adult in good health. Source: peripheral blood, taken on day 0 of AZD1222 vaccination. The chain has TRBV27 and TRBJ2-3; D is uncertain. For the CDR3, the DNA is TGTGCCAGCAGTGATGGAGTCCTGGTCACAGATACGCAGTATTTT. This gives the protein CASSDGVLVTDTQYF.